Sequencing of this TCR beta chain was carried out in a study of T cells in Graves' hyperthyroidism and ophthalmopathy. The overall study: Any treatment followed the collection of peripheral blood at initial diagnosis. Study-level points and caveats: Blood also showed most of the thyroid clonotypes that were expanded above 0.001.

Amplification yielded TCR beta CDR3 regions, with RNA transcripts as the source. First-round RT-PCR targeting the TCR CDR3 was performed with the HTBI primer set. TCRdb reanalysed the multiplex PCR reads using MiXCR and keeps one entry per CDR3 protein. The sample holds 500,000 to 600,000 distinct CDR3 sequences, 15% to 20% seen once. From germline, CDR1 is SGHRS and CDR2 YFSETQ. V dropped 6 bases and J dropped 1; count of bases not matched to a gene: 12. This CDR3 region has 16 residues. A note on this clonotype: Antigen: not known.

V usage is TRBV5-1 and J usage is TRBJ2-5; 7 bases align to TRBD1. The clonotype comes from a woman under 30 with Graves' hyperthyroidism. Sequenced material: blood. In nucleotides, the CDR3 is TGCGCCAGCACACCGACGACAGGGCACCCCCAAGAGACCCAGTACTTC. As protein: CASTPTTGHPQETQYF.